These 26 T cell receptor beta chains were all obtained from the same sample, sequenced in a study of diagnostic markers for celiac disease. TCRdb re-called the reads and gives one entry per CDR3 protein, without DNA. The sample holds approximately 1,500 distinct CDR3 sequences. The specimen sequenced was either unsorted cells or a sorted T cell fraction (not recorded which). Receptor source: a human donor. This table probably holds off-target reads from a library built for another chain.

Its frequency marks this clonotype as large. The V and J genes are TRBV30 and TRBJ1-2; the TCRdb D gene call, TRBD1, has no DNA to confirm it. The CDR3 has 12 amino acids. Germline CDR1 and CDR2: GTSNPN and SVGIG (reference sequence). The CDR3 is CAWGTGVYGYTF.

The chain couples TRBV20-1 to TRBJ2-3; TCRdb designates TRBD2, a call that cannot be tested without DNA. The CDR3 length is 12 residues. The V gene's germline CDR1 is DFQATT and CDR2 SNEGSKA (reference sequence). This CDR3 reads CSVSGPGDTQYF.

The CDR3 region is CSASRPNGYTF. The chain is built from TRBV20-1 and TRBJ1-2. Looked up from germline, CDR1 is DFQATT and CDR2 is SNEGSKA (reference sequence). The CDR3 has 11 amino acids.

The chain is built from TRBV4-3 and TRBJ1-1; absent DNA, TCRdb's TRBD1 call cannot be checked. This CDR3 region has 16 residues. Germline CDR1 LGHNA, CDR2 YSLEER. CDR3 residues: CASSQGRGVISTEAFF.

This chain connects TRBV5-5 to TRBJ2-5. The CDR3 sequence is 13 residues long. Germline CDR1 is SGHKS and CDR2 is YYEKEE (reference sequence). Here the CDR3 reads CASSLAIAETQYF.

The CDR3 reads CSVVGTGTLGDTQPQHF. The chain uses TRBV29-1 and TRBJ1-5; checking the TCRdb D call of TRBD1 is not possible without DNA. The CDR3 has 17 residues. Germline V lookup: CDR1 SQVTM, CDR2 ANQGSEA. Supplemented by reference TRBV29-1 and TRBJ1-5, the full variable domain reads SAVISQKPSRDICQRGTSLTIQCQVDSQVTMMFWYRQQPGQSLTLIATANQGSEATYESGFVIDKFPISRPNLTFSTLTVSNMSPEDSSIYLCSVVGTGTLGDTQPQHFGDGTRLSIL.

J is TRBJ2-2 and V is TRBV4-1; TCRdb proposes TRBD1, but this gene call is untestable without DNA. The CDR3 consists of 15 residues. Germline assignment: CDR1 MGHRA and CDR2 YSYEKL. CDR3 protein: CASSQVGVNTGELFF.

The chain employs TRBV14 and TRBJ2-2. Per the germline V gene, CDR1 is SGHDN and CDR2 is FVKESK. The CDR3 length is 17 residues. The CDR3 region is CASSQQKQAFDTGELFF.

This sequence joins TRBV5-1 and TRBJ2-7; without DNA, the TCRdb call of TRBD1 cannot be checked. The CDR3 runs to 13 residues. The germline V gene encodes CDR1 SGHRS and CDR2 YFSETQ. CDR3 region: CASSEGQKYEQYF.

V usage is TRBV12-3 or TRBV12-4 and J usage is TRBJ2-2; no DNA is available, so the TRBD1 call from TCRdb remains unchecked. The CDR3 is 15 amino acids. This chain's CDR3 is CASSTKDIYTGELFF.

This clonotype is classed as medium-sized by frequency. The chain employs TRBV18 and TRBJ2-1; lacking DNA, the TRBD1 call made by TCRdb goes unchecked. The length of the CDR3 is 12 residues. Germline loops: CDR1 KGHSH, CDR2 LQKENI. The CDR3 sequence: CASSPDRSETFF.

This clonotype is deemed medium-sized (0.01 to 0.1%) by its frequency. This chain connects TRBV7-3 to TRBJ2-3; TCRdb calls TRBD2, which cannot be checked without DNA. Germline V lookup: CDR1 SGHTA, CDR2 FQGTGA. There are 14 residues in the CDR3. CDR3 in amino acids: CASGPGLLTDTQYF.

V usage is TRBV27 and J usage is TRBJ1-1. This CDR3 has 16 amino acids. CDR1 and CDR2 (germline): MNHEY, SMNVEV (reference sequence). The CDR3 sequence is CASSLRVFLFNTEAFF.

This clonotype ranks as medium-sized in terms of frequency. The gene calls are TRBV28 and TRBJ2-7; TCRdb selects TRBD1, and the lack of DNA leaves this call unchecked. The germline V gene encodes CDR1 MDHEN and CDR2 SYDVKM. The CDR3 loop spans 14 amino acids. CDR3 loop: CASSWGPDSYEQYF.

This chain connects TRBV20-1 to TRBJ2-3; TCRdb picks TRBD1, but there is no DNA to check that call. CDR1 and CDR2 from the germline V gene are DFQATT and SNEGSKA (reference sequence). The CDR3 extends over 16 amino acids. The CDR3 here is CSARDRYSAAGDTQYF.

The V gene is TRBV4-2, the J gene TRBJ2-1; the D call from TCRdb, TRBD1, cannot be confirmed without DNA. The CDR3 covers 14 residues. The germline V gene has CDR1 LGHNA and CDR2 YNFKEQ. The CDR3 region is CASSQGAAGNEQFF.

The CDR3 is CASRLGQGDTGELFF. The genes are TRBV12-3 or TRBV12-4 and TRBJ2-2; there is no DNA to check the TCRdb D call of TRBD1. There are 15 residues in the CDR3.

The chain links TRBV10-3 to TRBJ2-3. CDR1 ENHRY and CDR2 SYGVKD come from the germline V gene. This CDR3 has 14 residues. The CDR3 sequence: CAISEAGVTDTQYF.

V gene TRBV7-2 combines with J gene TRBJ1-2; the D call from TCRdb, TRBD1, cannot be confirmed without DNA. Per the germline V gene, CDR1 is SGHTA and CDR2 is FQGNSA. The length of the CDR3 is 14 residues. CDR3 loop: CASSFGDRAYGYTF.

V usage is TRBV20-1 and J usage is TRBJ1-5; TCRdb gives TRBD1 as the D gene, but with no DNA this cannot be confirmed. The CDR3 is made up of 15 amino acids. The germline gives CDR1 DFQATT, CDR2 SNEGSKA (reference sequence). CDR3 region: CSARVRDGIYQPQHF.

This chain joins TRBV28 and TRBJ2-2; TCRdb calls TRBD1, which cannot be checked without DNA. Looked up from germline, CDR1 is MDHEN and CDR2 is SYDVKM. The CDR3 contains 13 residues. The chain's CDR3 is CTSGQGGTGELFF.

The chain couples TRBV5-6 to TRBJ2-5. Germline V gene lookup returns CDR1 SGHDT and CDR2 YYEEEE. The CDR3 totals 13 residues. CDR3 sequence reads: CASSSRSEVAQYF.

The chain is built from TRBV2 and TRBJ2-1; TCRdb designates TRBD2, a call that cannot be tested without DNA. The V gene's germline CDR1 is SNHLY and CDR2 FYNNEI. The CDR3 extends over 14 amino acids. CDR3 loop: CAGRLAGEFNEQFF.

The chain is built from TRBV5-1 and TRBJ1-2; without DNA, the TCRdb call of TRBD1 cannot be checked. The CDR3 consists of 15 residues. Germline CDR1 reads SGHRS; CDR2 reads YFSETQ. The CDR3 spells CASSSPPGRDYGYTF. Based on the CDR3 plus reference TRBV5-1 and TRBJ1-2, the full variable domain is KAGVTQTPRYLIKTRGQQVTLSCSPISGHRSVSWYQQTPGQGLQFLFEYFSETQRNKGNFPGRFSGRQFSNSRSEMNVSTLELGDSALYLCASSSPPGRDYGYTFGSGTRLTVV.

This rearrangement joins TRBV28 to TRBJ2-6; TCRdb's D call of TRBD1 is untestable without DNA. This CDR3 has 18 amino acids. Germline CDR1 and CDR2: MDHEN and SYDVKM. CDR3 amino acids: CASSSDRSPSSGANVLTF.

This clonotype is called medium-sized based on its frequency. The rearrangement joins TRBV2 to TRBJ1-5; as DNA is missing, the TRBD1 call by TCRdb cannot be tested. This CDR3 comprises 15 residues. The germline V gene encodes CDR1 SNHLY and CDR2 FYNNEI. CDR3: CASSDTSQGLQPQHF.